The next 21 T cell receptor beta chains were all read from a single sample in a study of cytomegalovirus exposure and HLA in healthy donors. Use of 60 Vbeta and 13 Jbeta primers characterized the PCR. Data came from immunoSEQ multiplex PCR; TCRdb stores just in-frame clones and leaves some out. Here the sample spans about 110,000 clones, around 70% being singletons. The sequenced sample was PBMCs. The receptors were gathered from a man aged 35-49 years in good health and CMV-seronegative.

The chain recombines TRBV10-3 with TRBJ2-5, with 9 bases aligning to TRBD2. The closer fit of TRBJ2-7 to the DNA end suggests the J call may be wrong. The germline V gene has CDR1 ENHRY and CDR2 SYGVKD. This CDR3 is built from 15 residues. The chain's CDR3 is CAITSGTSFSYEQYF. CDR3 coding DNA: TGTGCCATCACCTCCGGGACTAGCTTTTCGTACGAGCAGTACTTC.

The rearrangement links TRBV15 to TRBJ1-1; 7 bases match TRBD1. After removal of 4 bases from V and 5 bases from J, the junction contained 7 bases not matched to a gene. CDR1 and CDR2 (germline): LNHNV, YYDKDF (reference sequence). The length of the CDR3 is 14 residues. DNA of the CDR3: TGTGCCACCAGCATGACAGGGATTAGAACTGAAGCTTTCTTT. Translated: CATSMTGIRTEAFF. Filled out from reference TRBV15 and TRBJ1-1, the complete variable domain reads DAMVIQNPRYQVTQFGKPVTLSCSQTLNHNVMYWYQQKSSQAPKLLFHYYDKDFNNEADTPDNFQSRRPNTSFCFLDIRSPGLGDTAMYLCATSMTGIRTEAFFGQGTRLTVV.

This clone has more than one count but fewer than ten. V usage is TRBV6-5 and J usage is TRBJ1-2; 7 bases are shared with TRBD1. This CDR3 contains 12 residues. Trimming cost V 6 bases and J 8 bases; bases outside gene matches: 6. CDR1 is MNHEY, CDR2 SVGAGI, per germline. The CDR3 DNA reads TGTGCCAGCAGCCAACAGGGGCGAGGCTACACCTTC. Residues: CASSQQGRGYTF.

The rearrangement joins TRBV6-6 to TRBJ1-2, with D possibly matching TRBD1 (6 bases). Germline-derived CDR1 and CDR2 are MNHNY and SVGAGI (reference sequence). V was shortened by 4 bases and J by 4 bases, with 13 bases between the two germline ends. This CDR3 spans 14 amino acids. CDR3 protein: CASSSQGFGYGYTF. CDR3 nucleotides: TGTGCCAGCAGTTCACAGGGCTTCGGCTATGGCTACACCTTC.

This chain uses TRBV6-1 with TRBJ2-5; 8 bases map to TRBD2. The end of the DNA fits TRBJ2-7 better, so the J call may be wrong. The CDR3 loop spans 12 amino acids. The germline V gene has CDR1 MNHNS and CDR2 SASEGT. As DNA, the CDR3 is TGTGCCAGCAGTGGGCTAGCGGGCGAGCAGTACTTC. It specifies CASSGLAGEQYF.

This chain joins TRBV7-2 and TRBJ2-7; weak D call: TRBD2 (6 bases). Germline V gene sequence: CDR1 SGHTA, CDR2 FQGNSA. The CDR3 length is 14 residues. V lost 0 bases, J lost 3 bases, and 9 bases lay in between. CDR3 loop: CASSLAGGIYEQYF. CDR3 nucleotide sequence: TGTGCCAGCAGCTTAGCGGGGGGAATCTACGAGCAGTACTTC.

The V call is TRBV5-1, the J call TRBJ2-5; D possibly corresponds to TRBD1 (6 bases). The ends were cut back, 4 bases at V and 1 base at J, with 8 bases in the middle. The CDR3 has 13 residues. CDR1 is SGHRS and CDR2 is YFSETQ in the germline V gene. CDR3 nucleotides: TGCGCCAGCAGCGTGGACAGCCAAGAGACCCAGTACTTC. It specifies CASSVDSQETQYF.

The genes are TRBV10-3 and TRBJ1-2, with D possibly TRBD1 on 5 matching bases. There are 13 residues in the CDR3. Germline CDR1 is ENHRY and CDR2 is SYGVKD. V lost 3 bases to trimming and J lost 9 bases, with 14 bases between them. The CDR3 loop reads CAISDDTGFSYTF. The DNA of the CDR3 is TGTGCCATCAGTGACGACACAGGTTTTAGCTACACCTTC.

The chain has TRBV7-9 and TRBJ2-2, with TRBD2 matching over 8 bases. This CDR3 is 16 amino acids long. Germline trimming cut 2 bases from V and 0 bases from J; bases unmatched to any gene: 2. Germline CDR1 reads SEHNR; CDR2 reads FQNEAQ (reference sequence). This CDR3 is CASSLSGRANTGELFF. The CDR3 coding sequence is TGTGCCAGCAGCTTATCCGGGAGGGCGAACACCGGGGAGCTGTTTTTT. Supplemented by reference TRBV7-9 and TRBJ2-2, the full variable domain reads DTGVSQNPRHKITKRGQNVTFRCDPISEHNRLYWYRQTLGQGPEFLTYFQNEAQLEKSRLLSDRFSAERPKGSFSTLEIQRTEQGDSAMYLCASSLSGRANTGELFFGEGSRLTVL.

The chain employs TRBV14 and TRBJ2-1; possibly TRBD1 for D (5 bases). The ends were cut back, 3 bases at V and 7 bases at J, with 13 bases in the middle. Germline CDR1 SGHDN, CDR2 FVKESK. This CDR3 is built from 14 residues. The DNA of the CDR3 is TGTGCCAGCAGCCATCTTTATGCAGGGAATGAGCAGTTCTTC. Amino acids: CASSHLYAGNEQFF.

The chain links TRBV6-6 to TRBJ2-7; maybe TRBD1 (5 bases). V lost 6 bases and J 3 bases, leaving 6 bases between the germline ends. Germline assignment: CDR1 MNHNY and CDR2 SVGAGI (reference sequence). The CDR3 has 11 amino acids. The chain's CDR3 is CASRDIYEQYF. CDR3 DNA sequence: TGTGCCAGCAGGGACATCTACGAGCAGTACTTC.

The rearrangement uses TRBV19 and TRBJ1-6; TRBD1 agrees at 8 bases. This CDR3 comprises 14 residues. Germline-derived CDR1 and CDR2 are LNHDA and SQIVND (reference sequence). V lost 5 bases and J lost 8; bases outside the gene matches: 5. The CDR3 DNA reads TGTGCCAGTAGTGGACAGGGCACTCATTCACCCCTCCACTTT. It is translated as CASSGQGTHSPLHF.

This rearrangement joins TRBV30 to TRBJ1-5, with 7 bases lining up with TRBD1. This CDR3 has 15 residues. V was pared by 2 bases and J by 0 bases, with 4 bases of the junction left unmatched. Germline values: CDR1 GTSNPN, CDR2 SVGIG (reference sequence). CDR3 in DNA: TGTGCCTGGAGTCACGGGACAGTTAGCAATCAGCCCCAGCATTTT. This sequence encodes CAWSHGTVSNQPQHF.

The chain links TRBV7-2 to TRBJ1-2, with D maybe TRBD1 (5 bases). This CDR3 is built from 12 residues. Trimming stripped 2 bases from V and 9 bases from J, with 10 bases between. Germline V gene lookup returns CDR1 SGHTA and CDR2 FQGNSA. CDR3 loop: CASSLRGNSYTF. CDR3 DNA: TGTGCCAGCAGCTTAAGGGGAAATAGCTACACCTTC.

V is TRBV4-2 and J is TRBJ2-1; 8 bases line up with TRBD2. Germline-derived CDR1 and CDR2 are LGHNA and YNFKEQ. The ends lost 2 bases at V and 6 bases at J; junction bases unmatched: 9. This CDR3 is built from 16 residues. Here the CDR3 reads CASSQSREGPGNEQFF. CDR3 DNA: TGTGCCAGCAGCCAAAGCCGGGAGGGCCCTGGCAATGAGCAGTTCTTC.

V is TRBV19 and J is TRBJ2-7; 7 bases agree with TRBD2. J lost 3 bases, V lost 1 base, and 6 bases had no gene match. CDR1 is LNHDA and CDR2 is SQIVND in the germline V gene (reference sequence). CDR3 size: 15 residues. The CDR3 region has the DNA TGTGCCAGTAGTATAGGGGGAGGGGCCATCTACGAGCAGTACTTC. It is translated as CASSIGGGAIYEQYF.

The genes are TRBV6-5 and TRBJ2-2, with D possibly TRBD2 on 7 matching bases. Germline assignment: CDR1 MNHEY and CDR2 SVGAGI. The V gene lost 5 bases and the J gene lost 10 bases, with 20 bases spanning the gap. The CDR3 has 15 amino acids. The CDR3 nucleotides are TGTGCCAGCAGTCCAGCCTTATCGGGGGGCCTGGAGCTGTTTTTT. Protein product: CASSPALSGGLELFF.

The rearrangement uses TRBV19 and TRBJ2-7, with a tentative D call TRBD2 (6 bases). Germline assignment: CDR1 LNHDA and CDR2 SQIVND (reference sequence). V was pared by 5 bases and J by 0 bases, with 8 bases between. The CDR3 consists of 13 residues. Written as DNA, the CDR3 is TGTGCCAGTAGTGGCGGGGCCTCCTACGAGCAGTACTTC. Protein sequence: CASSGGASYEQYF. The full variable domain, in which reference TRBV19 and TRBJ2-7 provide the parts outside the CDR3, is DGGITQSPKYLFRKEGQNVTLSCEQNLNHDAMYWYRQDPGQGLRLIYYSQIVNDFQKGDIAEGYSVSREKKESFPLTVTSAQKNPTAFYLCASSGGASYEQYFGPGTRLTVT.

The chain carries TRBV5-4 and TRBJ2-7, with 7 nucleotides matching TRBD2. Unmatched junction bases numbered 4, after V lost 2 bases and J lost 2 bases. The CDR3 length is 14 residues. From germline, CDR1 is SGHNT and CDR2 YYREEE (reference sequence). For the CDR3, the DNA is TGTGCCAGCAGCTTAGCGGGACCGGCCTACGAGCAGTACTTC. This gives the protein CASSLAGPAYEQYF.

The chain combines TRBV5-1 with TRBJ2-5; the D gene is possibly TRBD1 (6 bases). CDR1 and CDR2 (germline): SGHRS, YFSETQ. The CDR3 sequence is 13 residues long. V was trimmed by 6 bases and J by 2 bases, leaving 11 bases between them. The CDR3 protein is CASNVDRQETQYF. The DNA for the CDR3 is TGCGCCAGCAACGTCGACAGGCAAGAGACCCAGTACTTC.

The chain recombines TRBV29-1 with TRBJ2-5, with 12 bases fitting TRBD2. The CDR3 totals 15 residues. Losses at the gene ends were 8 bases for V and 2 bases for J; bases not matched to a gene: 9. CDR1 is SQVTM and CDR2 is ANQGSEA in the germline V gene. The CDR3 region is CSLIAGTSGQETQYF. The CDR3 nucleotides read TGCAGCCTTATCGCCGGGACTAGCGGGCAAGAGACCCAGTACTTC.